A selection of T cell receptor beta chains follows, all from one sample in a study of cytomegalovirus exposure and HLA in healthy donors. The table came from immunoSEQ multiplex PCR; TCRdb's copy has only in-frame clones and leaves some out. The table includes more than 140,000 clones, 50% to 75% detected once. The sequenced material came from PBMCs. The receptor set was obtained from a woman aged 25-40 years in good health and CMV-seropositive. The conserved cysteine and the conserved F or W are not part of the CDR3 here. Fields, in order: clone size, V gene, J gene, CDR3 length, CDR3 protein. Some rows have no size entry. The others give once, few or many, or a class for an expanded clone.

size: few
V: TRBV4-2
J: TRBJ2-7
length: 12
CDR3: ASSQVLVGYEQY

size: NA
V: TRBV7-9
J: TRBJ2-7
length: 12
CDR3: ASSPRTDPYEQY

size: few
V: TRBV13
J: TRBJ2-2
length: 10
CDR3: ASSRDTGELF

size: NA
V: TRBV7-8
J: TRBJ2-7
length: 13
CDR3: ASSLALSGYYEQY

size: NA
V: TRBV28
J: TRBJ2-3
length: 10
CDR3: ASSFGPDTQY

size: NA
V: TRBV28
J: TRBJ1-1
length: 14
CDR3: ASSLSGQGASTEAF

size: few
V: TRBV5-1
J: TRBJ1-3
length: 14
CDR3: ASSSSTTGAGNTIY

size: NA
V: TRBV7-9
J: TRBJ1-4
length: 12
CDR3: ASSLGASGEKLF

size: NA
V: TRBV9
J: TRBJ2-1
length: 9
CDR3: ASSVADEQF

size: NA
V: TRBV5-1
J: TRBJ2-1
length: 13
CDR3: ASSFLGGGYNEQF

size: NA
V: TRBV11-2
J: TRBJ1-2
length: 13
CDR3: ASSPVSTGVHGYT

size: few
V: TRBV10-3
J: TRBJ2-5
length: 12
CDR3: AISLLLRGETQY

size: NA
V: TRBV6-1
J: NA
length: 11
CDR3: ASSEGFSYEQY

size: NA
V: TRBV28
J: TRBJ2-3
length: 13
CDR3: ASSPADTYTDTQY

size: NA
V: TRBV5-1
J: TRBJ2-1
length: 11
CDR3: ASSLNIASEQF

size: NA
V: TRBV4-1
J: TRBJ2-1
length: 13
CDR3: ASSHLQGVPDEQF

size: NA
V: TRBV11-2
J: TRBJ2-7
length: 11
CDR3: ASSPGVSYEQY

size: NA
V: TRBV19
J: TRBJ1-4
length: 13
CDR3: ASSIHLQGREKLF

size: once
V: TRBV7-3
J: TRBJ2-3
length: 13
CDR3: ASSYGTGSTDTQY